The rows below give T cell receptor beta chains drawn from one sample of a study of shared clonotypes between healthy human individuals. The repertoire was sequenced with immunoSEQ multiplex PCR; TCRdb's copy has only in-frame clones and lacks some. This table holds some 2.1 million clones, 85% to 95% found once. The source material was naive CD4+ T cells sorted from blood. The receptors were sampled from a man aged 18 to 30 in good health. Both conserved end residues are part of each CDR3. The D gene is left open where the match is weak. Some rows mark clone size as missing; the rest say once, few, many or name a class of expanded clone.

d_call	v_call	j_call	clone_size	cdr3_nt	cdr3_aa
.	TRBV28	TRBJ1-6	.	TGTGCCAGCGGGGGGATCTATAATTCACCCCTCCACTTT	CASGGIYNSPLHF
.	TRBV19	TRBJ2-7	once	TGTGCCAGTAGTAAAGACAGGCTAAATTCCTACGAGCAGTACTTC	CASSKDRLNSYEQYF
.	TRBV27	TRBJ1-6	.	TGTGCCAGCAGTTTCCTCAGGGGAACCTCCAATTCACCCCTCCACTTT	CASSFLRGTSNSPLHF
.	TRBV7-9	TRBJ2-1	.	TGTGCCAGCAGGGTAATAAATGAGCAGTTCTTC	CASRVINEQFF
.	TRBV7-7	TRBJ2-1	.	TGTGCTAGCAGCTTAGTAGCTGGGAACTACAATGAGCAGTTCTTC	CASSLVAGNYNEQFF
TRBD2	TRBV5-1	TRBJ2-7	.	TGCGCCAGCAGCATGCCGGGACTAGCGGGAGAGTACGAGCAGTACTTC	CASSMPGLAGEYEQYF
.	TRBV7-9	TRBJ2-7	few	TGTGCCAGCAGCTTATCGGTGAGCGAGCAGTACTTC	CASSLSVSEQYF
.	TRBV29-1	TRBJ2-2	.	TGCAGCGTCAGATCACAGACTATGAACACCGGGGAGCTGTTTTTT	CSVRSQTMNTGELFF
.	TRBV7-2	TRBJ1-1	.	TGTGCCAGCAGCTTAGAGGCTAGGACTGAAGCTTTCTTT	CASSLEARTEAFF
.	TRBV7-8	TRBJ2-1	.	TGTGCCAGCAGCTTAGTTGGACACTACAATGAGCAGTTCTTC	CASSLVGHYNEQFF
.	TRBV9	TRBJ2-2	.	TGTGCCAGCAGCGTAGGTCCGGGGAACACCGGGGAGCTGTTTTTT	CASSVGPGNTGELFF
.	TRBV6-6	TRBJ1-4	.	TGTGCCAGCGCAGTAACTAATGAAAAACTGTTTTTT	CASAVTNEKLFF
.	TRBV6-6	TRBJ2-7	.	TGTGCCAGCAGTTATACGACAGGTTTCTACGAGCAGTACTTC	CASSYTTGFYEQYF
.	TRBV5-6	TRBJ1-5	.	TGTGCCAGCAGCTTGGTTGGGGATTCGGGTCAGCCCCAGCATTTT	CASSLVGDSGQPQHF
TRBD1	TRBV9	TRBJ2-2	.	TGTGCCAGCAGCGCCGGACAGGGGATCACCGGGGAGCTGTTTTTT	CASSAGQGITGELFF
TRBD1	TRBV6-5	TRBJ1-2	few	TGTGCCAGCAGTCTACGACAGGGGGTAGGAGGCTACACCTTC	CASSLRQGVGGYTF
.	TRBV6-5	TRBJ2-7	.	TGTGCCAGCAGTTATCCCACAGGGACTAAACCCTACGAGCAGTACTTC	CASSYPTGTKPYEQYF
.	TRBV4-1	TRBJ1-4	.	TGCGCCAGCAGCCAAGAGGGTCCCACAACCCATAATGAAAAACTGTTTTTT	CASSQEGPTTHNEKLFF
.	TRBV6-5	TRBJ1-1	.	TGTGCCAGCAGCTCGACAGCCAACACTGAAGCTTTCTTT	CASSSTANTEAFF
TRBD2	TRBV7-9	TRBJ2-3	.	TGTGCCAGCAGTCCTAGCGGCAAAGATACGCAGTATTTT	CASSPSGKDTQYF
TRBD1	TRBV6-6	TRBJ2-1	.	TGTGCCAGCAGTGCTACGACAGGGCGCTCCTACAATGAGCAGTTCTTC	CASSATTGRSYNEQFF
.	TRBV6-6	TRBJ2-7	.	TGTGCCAGCAGCCAAGGACAGACTTCCTACGAGCAGTACTTC	CASSQGQTSYEQYF
TRBD2	TRBV5-1	TRBJ2-7	.	TGCGCCAGCAGCTTGGGGACTAGCGGGGCCAACTACGAGCAGTACTTC	CASSLGTSGANYEQYF
TRBD1	TRBV7-9	TRBJ2-2	.	TGTGCCAGCAGCTCACAGGGGACGAACACCGGGGAGCTGTTTTTT	CASSSQGTNTGELFF
.	TRBV18	TRBJ2-7	once	TGTGCCAGCTCACAATCAATCGGGGACATCTCCTACGAGCAGTACTTC	CASSQSIGDISYEQYF
TRBD2	TRBV4-1	TRBJ2-7	.	TGCGCCAGCAGCCAAGGTCATATACTAGCGGGAGCCGGAGAGCAGTACTTC	CASSQGHILAGAGEQYF
.	TRBV5-1	TRBJ1-1	.	TGCGCCAGCAGCCCCGCAGGGGATGGAGCTTTCTTT	CASSPAGDGAFF
.	TRBV15	TRBJ2-7	.	TGTGCCACCAGCAGAGATTATCCGGGTCAAGGGCCCTACGAGCAGTACTTC	CATSRDYPGQGPYEQYF
.	TRBV9	TRBJ1-6	.	TGTGCCAGCAGCGCCGCACAATTCAGGGCCAATAATTCACCCCTCCACTTT	CASSAAQFRANNSPLHF
.	TRBV6-5	TRBJ1-5	once	TGTGCCAGCAGTTACTCGAGGCAGGGAGGTCAGCCCCAGCATTTT	CASSYSRQGGQPQHF
.	TRBV25-1	TRBJ1-1	.	TGTGCCAGCAGTACCGCAGGGGATGTGAACACTGAAGCTTTCTTT	CASSTAGDVNTEAFF
.	TRBV5-1	TRBJ2-1	.	TGCGCCAGCAGGACCACCGGGACTCAGAACAATGAGCAGTTCTTC	CASRTTGTQNNEQFF
.	TRBV6-6	TRBJ1-5	.	TGTGCCATCCAGAAAGGCAATCAGCCCCAGCATTTT	CAIQKGNQPQHF
.	TRBV7-9	TRBJ1-3	.	TGTGCCAGCAGCTTAGGAGGGGTGGACACCATATATTTT	CASSLGGVDTIYF
.	TRBV5-6	TRBJ2-6	.	TGTGCCAGCAGTGTTTGGGGATCTGGGGCCAACGTCCTGACTTTC	CASSVWGSGANVLTF
.	TRBV5-1	TRBJ2-3	.	TGCGCCAGCAGCTCTCAGGGTGGAGATACGCAGTATTTT	CASSSQGGDTQYF